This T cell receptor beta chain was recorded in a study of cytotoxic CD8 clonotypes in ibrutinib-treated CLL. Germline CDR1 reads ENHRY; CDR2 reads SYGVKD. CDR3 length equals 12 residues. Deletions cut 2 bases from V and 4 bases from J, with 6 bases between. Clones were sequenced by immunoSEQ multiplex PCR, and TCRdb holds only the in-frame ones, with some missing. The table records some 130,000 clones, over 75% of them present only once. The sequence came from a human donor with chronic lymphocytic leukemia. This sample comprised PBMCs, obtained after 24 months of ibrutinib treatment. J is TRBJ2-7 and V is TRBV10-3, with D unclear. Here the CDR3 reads CAISEGSYEQYF. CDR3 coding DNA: TGTGCCATCAGTGAGGGCTCTTACGAGCAGTACTTC.